This T cell receptor beta chain is from a study of T cells in Graves' hyperthyroidism and ophthalmopathy. Whole-study findings and limits: Classification by a 13 V-J model distinguished ophthalmopathy from stable hyperthyroidism.

Authors of the study amplified TCR beta CDR3 regions from RNA transcripts. The TCR CDR3 was amplified in a first-round RT-PCR using the HTBI primer set. Each CDR3 protein gets one entry after TCRdb re-called the multiplex PCR reads with MiXCR. Among 350,000 to 500,000 distinct CDR3 sequences, about 13% were seen once, and the ten largest hold 5% to 6%. On this clonotype: Its antigen is still unknown.

Absence of ophthalmopathy progression within 18 months defined stable Graves' hyperthyroidism. Germline trimming cut 8 bases from V and 3 bases from J; bases unmatched to any gene: 13. Germline CDR1 SGHVS, CDR2 FQNEAQ. This CDR3 is built from 17 residues. The chain recombines TRBV7-8 with TRBJ1-3, with TRBD1 matching over 10 bases. This TCR was recovered from a woman between 18 and 29 years old with Graves' hyperthyroidism. Material: blood. The CDR3 region is CASVHGQGGALGNTIYF. CDR3 nucleotide sequence: TGTGCCAGCGTACACGGACAGGGGGGAGCACTTGGAAACACCATATATTTT.